The clone carrying this TCR beta chain was counted at least ten times. The antigen remains unidentified. The data belong to a study of Graves' ophthalmopathy and Graves' hyperthyroidism. Findings of the study overall: The authors also found most expanded thyroid clonotypes above 0.001 frequency in blood. The study's model predicted ophthalmopathy progression at 70% to 71% sensitivity and approximately 78% specificity.

Transcripts of RNA were the source for amplifying TCR beta CDR3 regions. RT-PCR was first run with HTBI primers, then multiplex PCR in a second round. MiXCR, run by TCRdb on the multiplex PCR reads, gives a single entry per CDR3 protein. Counted here are some 350,000 distinct CDR3 sequences, roughly 15% occurring once; the ten biggest clones make up 2.4%. The length of the CDR3 is 15 residues. V was clipped by 6 bases and J by 4 bases; unmatched bases: 8. The chain couples TRBV12-3 or TRBV12-4 to TRBJ1-1; TRBD1 matches at 10 bases. The source is an adult woman with stable Graves' hyperthyroidism. The sample consisted of peripheral blood. In nucleotides, the CDR3 is TGTGCCAGCAGCCCGACAGGGGGCAAGATCACTGAAGCTTTCTTT. It translates to CASSPTGGKITEAFF.